This T cell receptor (beta chain) was identified in a study of blood T cell repertoires in COVID-19. Study-level background: Samples representing acute and convalescent COVID-19 were sourced from the United States, Italy and Spain. PBMCs, B-cell-depleted T cells, or T cells provided the cDNA or gDNA that made up the material.

Original processing methods: Amplified reference gene primers provided the basis for estimating nucleated cell counts. Produced via immunoSEQ multiplex PCR; TCRdb's table is partial and in-frame only. That table furnishes V, J and clone size, whereas the DNA furnished D and trimming. Here the sample spans 200,000 to 250,000 clones, roughly 85% being singletons. Sequencing input: peripheral blood. This TCR was recovered from a man aged 18 to 29 with active or convalescent COVID-19.

The CDR3 loop is CASSPPGQGAVEQYF. The DNA of the CDR3 is TGTGCCAGCTCACCACCGGGACAGGGGGCTGTTGAGCAGTACTTC. The chain joins TRBV18 to TRBJ2-7, with 12 nucleotides matching TRBD1. V shed 0 bases, J shed 7 bases, and the junction held 4 bases outside the gene matches. Per germline, CDR1 KGHSH and CDR2 LQKENI. This CDR3 is 15 amino acids long.